A single sample is the source of the 3 T cell receptor beta chains below, sequenced in a study of T cell changes during pregnancy in multiple sclerosis. Only in-frame clones appear in the TCRdb table, and some are missing; sequencing was by immunoSEQ multiplex PCR. Of fewer than 85,000 clones listed, 93% are singletons. The sample in question was peripheral blood, obtained after pregnancy. The receptors here all came from a female donor in good health, enrolled as a control in a pregnancy study.

CDR3 nucleotides: TGTGCCAGCAGCTTCTCAGGGGGCGCGGATGGCTACACCTTC. It yields the protein CASSFSGGADGYTF. This chain connects TRBV11-1 to TRBJ1-2; TRBD1 matches 8 bases. Germline V CDR1 and CDR2: SGHAT, FQDESV (reference sequence). V dropped 3 bases and J dropped 6; count of bases not matched to a gene: 6. The CDR3 is 14 residues long.

This chain connects TRBV10-1 to TRBJ2-1, with 8 bases identical to TRBD2. The CDR3 spans 14 residues. The V gene end was trimmed by 4 bases and the J gene end by 5 bases; junction bases not matched to a gene: 4. Germline CDR1 WNHNN, CDR2 SYGVQD (reference sequence). CDR3 nucleotide sequence: TGCGCCAGCAGTGCCGATAGCGGGGACAATGAGCAGTTCTTC. This gives the protein CASSADSGDNEQFF.

The chain joins TRBV5-6 to TRBJ2-5; perhaps TRBD1 as D (5 bases). CDR1 and CDR2 (germline): SGHDT, YYEEEE. The V end lost 4 bases, the J end lost 1 base, and 11 bases lay between the germline ends. The CDR3 covers 14 residues. The DNA for the CDR3 is TGTGCCAGCAGCATGGACACCCGCCAAGAGACCCAGTACTTC. Its translation is CASSMDTRQETQYF.